The present entry profiles one TCR beta chain with its context. Its matching antigen is unknown. The nonmyeloablative bone marrow transplants came from related graft donors, with transient mixed chimerism. The data were produced by immunoSEQ multiplex PCR, yet TCRdb's version contains in-frame clones alone and is incomplete. The table has tens of thousands of clones, about 91% seen once. The ends lost 3 bases at V and 7 bases at J; junction bases unmatched: 12. The CDR3 covers 16 residues. CDR1 is SGHRS, CDR2 YFSETQ, per germline. This sample was included in a study of Tregs in tolerant kidney transplant recipients. The study's findings and limits: In tolerant patients, donor-specific Tregs outgrew total Tregs, suggesting antigen-driven expansion. This study did not directly address biological reproducibility. Few patients were studied, so findings need validation in larger groups.

The material sequenced was CD4+ T cells from blood (PBMCs), taken 24 months after the transplant. The chain has TRBV5-1 and TRBJ2-7; 11 bases align to TRBD2. This TCR was sampled from a human patient who received a combined kidney and bone marrow transplant. The graft donor may have given rise to some T cells. The CDR3 loop reads CASSYIAGGPVEEQYF. The CDR3 DNA reads as TGCGCCAGCAGCTACATAGCGGGAGGGCCGGTTGAGGAGCAGTACTTC.